The clone carrying this T cell receptor (beta chain) is a singleton in its sample. Patients at the Seattle site were enrolled during active infection and followed longitudinally. The source of the sample is a study of blood T cell repertoires in COVID-19. Across the study: Collection of acute and convalescent COVID-19 samples took place in the United States, Italy and Spain. The analysed material was cDNA or gDNA that came from T cells, B-cell-depleted T cells, or PBMCs.

Per the original data handling: Reference gene primer amplification gave estimated nucleated cell counts. The assay was immunoSEQ multiplex PCR, and TCRdb's table has in-frame clones only and misses some. From that table come the V and J calls and clone size; the DNA was used to work out D and trimming. This repertoire shows roughly 260,000 clones, 88% found once; its top ten account for about 11%. This CDR3 is 15 amino acids long. Trimming at V came to 0 bases and at J to 1 base, leaving 1 base not matched to a gene. The germline V gene encodes CDR1 MRHNA and CDR2 SNTAGT. The chain is built from TRBV6-4 and TRBJ2-3; 7 bases agree with TRBD2. The sample consisted of peripheral blood. The sequence came from a woman aged 25 to 39 with COVID-19, enrolled during active disease. CDR3 coding DNA: TGTGCCAGCAGTGACTCAAGCGGGGGCACAGATACGCAGTATTTT. This sequence encodes CASSDSSGGTDTQYF.